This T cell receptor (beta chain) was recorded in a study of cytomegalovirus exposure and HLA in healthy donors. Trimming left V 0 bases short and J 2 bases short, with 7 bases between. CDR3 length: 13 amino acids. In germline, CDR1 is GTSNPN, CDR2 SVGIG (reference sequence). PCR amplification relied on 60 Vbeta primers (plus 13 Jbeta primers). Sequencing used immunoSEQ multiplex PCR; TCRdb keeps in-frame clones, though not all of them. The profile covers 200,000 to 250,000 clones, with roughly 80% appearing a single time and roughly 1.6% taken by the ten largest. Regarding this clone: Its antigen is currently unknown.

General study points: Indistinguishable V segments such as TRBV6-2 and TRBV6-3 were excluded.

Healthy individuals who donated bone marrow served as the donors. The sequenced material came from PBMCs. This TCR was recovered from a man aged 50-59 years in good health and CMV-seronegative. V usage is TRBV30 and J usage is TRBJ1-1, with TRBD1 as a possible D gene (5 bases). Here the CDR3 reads CAWSVGDNTEAFF. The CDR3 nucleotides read TGTGCCTGGAGTGTAGGGGATAACACTGAAGCTTTCTTT.